Listed below are T cell receptor beta chains from one sample, sequenced in a study of regulatory T cells in long-lasting Graves disease. TCRdb called the multiplex PCR reads again in MiXCR, with one record for every CDR3 protein. In the table there are about 430,000 distinct CDR3 sequences, approximately 22% of which are singletons. The sequencing used peripheral blood mononuclear cells (PBMCs), collected when the disease was refractory, from a patient treated with antithyroid drugs. The receptors stem from a female donor with Graves disease. CDR3s include the opening cysteine and the closing phenylalanine or tryptophan. Fields, in order: clone size, V gene, CDR3 length, J gene, D gene, CDR3 DNA, CDR3 protein. A D gene is named only where the DNA matches it firmly. The listing skips clone size in some rows; elsewhere it reads once, few, many or a size class.

clone size: .; V gene: TRBV7-8; CDR3 length: 14; J gene: TRBJ2-3; D gene: .; CDR3 DNA: TGTGCCAGCATCCCAACCGCCACGGGGGTTACGCAGTATTTT; CDR3 protein: CASIPTATGVTQYF
clone size: .; V gene: TRBV18; CDR3 length: 14; J gene: TRBJ2-5; D gene: TRBD1; CDR3 DNA: TGTGCCAGCTCACAAGGACAGGGGATCCAGACCCAGTACTTC; CDR3 protein: CASSQGQGIQTQYF
clone size: many; V gene: TRBV7-6; CDR3 length: 16; J gene: TRBJ1-5; D gene: .; CDR3 DNA: TGTGCCAGCAGCTTAGGAGCGGTCGGAACGGATCAGCCCCAGCATTTT; CDR3 protein: CASSLGAVGTDQPQHF
clone size: few; V gene: TRBV5-1; CDR3 length: 16; J gene: TRBJ2-1; D gene: TRBD2; CDR3 DNA: TGCGCCAGCAGCCAAGGACTAGCGGGAGGGGTGGATGAGCAGTTCTTC; CDR3 protein: CASSQGLAGGVDEQFF
clone size: many; V gene: TRBV20-1; CDR3 length: 14; J gene: TRBJ1-2; D gene: TRBD1; CDR3 DNA: TGCAGTGCTAGGGGGACAGGGGGTAACTATGGCTACACCTTC; CDR3 protein: CSARGTGGNYGYTF
clone size: many; V gene: TRBV28; CDR3 length: 19; J gene: TRBJ2-5; D gene: TRBD1; CDR3 DNA: TGTGCCAGCAGTTTCACATCCTCTTCCTTGGGAGGACAGGGCGAGACCCAGTACTTC; CDR3 protein: CASSFTSSSLGGQGETQYF
clone size: .; V gene: TRBV7-8; CDR3 length: 16; J gene: TRBJ2-7; D gene: TRBD2; CDR3 DNA: TGTGCCAGCAGCTCGGGACTAGCGGGAGGGCGCTTCGAGCAGTACTTC; CDR3 protein: CASSSGLAGGRFEQYF
clone size: many; V gene: TRBV7-9; CDR3 length: 11; J gene: TRBJ2-5; D gene: .; CDR3 DNA: TGTGCCAGCGGGATGCGGGAGACCCAGTACTTC; CDR3 protein: CASGMRETQYF
clone size: .; V gene: TRBV20-1; CDR3 length: 11; J gene: TRBJ2-5; D gene: TRBD2; CDR3 DNA: TGCAGTGCTAGTGTACTTCCGGGGGGTTCATTC; CDR3 protein: CSASVLPGGSF
clone size: many; V gene: TRBV2; CDR3 length: 15; J gene: TRBJ2-5; D gene: TRBD2; CDR3 DNA: TGTGCCAGCAGTGAAGAGACTAGCGTAGCCGAGACCCAGTACTTC; CDR3 protein: CASSEETSVAETQYF
clone size: .; V gene: TRBV6-1; CDR3 length: 15; J gene: TRBJ2-1; D gene: TRBD2; CDR3 DNA: TGTGCCAGCACCCGAAGCGGGAGGGCTACAGATGAGCAGTTCTTC; CDR3 protein: CASTRSGRATDEQFF
clone size: many; V gene: TRBV7-2; CDR3 length: 15; J gene: TRBJ2-7; D gene: TRBD2; CDR3 DNA: TGTGCCAGCAGCTCGATAGCGGGAGGATCCTACGAGCAGTACTTC; CDR3 protein: CASSSIAGGSYEQYF
clone size: many; V gene: TRBV2; CDR3 length: 16; J gene: TRBJ2-4; D gene: TRBD2; CDR3 DNA: TGTGCCAGCAGTCAACTACCTAGCGGGCTGAAAAACATTCAGTACTTC; CDR3 protein: CASSQLPSGLKNIQYF
clone size: .; V gene: TRBV20-1; CDR3 length: 14; J gene: TRBJ2-3; D gene: .; CDR3 DNA: TGCAGTGCTAGTGGCGTGGCAAGCACAGATACGCAGTATTTT; CDR3 protein: CSASGVASTDTQYF
clone size: .; V gene: TRBV5-4; CDR3 length: 15; J gene: TRBJ1-2; D gene: .; CDR3 DNA: TGTGCCAGCAGCTTTGTGGGGAGAAACAACTATGGCTACACCTTC; CDR3 protein: CASSFVGRNNYGYTF
clone size: many; V gene: TRBV28; CDR3 length: 13; J gene: TRBJ1-5; D gene: .; CDR3 DNA: TGTGCCAGCAGTTTTGAGGGTGGGCAGCCCCAGCATTTT; CDR3 protein: CASSFEGGQPQHF
clone size: many; V gene: TRBV6-1; CDR3 length: 12; J gene: TRBJ2-5; D gene: TRBD1; CDR3 DNA: TGTGCCAGCACCCAGGGGGTCGAGACCCAGTACTTC; CDR3 protein: CASTQGVETQYF
clone size: few; V gene: TRBV19; CDR3 length: 14; J gene: TRBJ1-2; D gene: .; CDR3 DNA: TGTGCCAGTACCGCATCGGACACTAACTATGGCTACACCTTC; CDR3 protein: CASTASDTNYGYTF
clone size: many; V gene: TRBV10-3; CDR3 length: 13; J gene: TRBJ2-7; D gene: .; CDR3 DNA: TGTGCCACCAACGGGGGTAATACCTACGAGCAGTACTTC; CDR3 protein: CATNGGNTYEQYF
clone size: .; V gene: TRBV24-1; CDR3 length: 18; J gene: TRBJ2-7; D gene: TRBD1; CDR3 DNA: TGTGCCACCAGTGAACCCGGGACAGCGAACCCCCCTACTGGAGAGCAGTACTTC; CDR3 protein: CATSEPGTANPPTGEQYF
clone size: many; V gene: TRBV12-3/TRBV12-4; CDR3 length: 16; J gene: TRBJ1-1; D gene: .; CDR3 DNA: TGTGCCAGCAGTAGAAGATCGACCCGAGAGAACACTGAAGCTTTCTTT; CDR3 protein: CASSRRSTRENTEAFF
clone size: few; V gene: TRBV19; CDR3 length: 19; J gene: TRBJ1-5; D gene: .; CDR3 DNA: TGTGCCAGTAGTATCTCCCTTGGCAGGGCCGACCACACTGATCAGCCCCAGCATTTT; CDR3 protein: CASSISLGRADHTDQPQHF
clone size: .; V gene: TRBV5-1; CDR3 length: 17; J gene: TRBJ2-6; D gene: TRBD1; CDR3 DNA: TGCGCCAGTGATCCAGGACAGGGTCCCTCTGGGGCCAACGTCTTGACTTTC; CDR3 protein: CASDPGQGPSGANVLTF
clone size: few; V gene: TRBV5-4; CDR3 length: 17; J gene: TRBJ2-5; D gene: TRBD2; CDR3 DNA: TGTGCCAGCAGCCTGGGACTAGCGGGAGTTCCACAAGAGACCCAGTACTTC; CDR3 protein: CASSLGLAGVPQETQYF
clone size: .; V gene: TRBV5-1; CDR3 length: 12; J gene: TRBJ2-1; D gene: .; CDR3 DNA: TGCGCCAGCAGCCTCAGAGGGTATGAGCAGTTCTTC; CDR3 protein: CASSLRGYEQFF
clone size: few; V gene: TRBV6-7; CDR3 length: 16; J gene: TRBJ2-7; D gene: .; CDR3 DNA: TGTGCCAGCAGTTACCCCGCTAGACTAAATAGCTACGAGCAGTACTTC; CDR3 protein: CASSYPARLNSYEQYF
clone size: .; V gene: TRBV5-1; CDR3 length: 15; J gene: TRBJ1-5; D gene: .; CDR3 DNA: TGCGCCAGCAGCGTTTCTGGGACGAGGGAACAGCCCCAGCATTTT; CDR3 protein: CASSVSGTREQPQHF
clone size: many; V gene: TRBV12-3/TRBV12-4; CDR3 length: 14; J gene: TRBJ1-5; D gene: TRBD1; CDR3 DNA: TGTGCCAGCAGTCCGGACAGGGCCGTTCAGCCCCAGCATTTT; CDR3 protein: CASSPDRAVQPQHF
clone size: few; V gene: TRBV4-1; CDR3 length: 14; J gene: TRBJ1-4; D gene: .; CDR3 DNA: TGCGCCAGCAGCCAAGCAGGCGGGAACGAAAAACTGTTTTTT; CDR3 protein: CASSQAGGNEKLFF
clone size: many; V gene: TRBV20-1; CDR3 length: 18; J gene: TRBJ2-7; D gene: TRBD2; CDR3 DNA: TGCAGTGCTAGAGATATGCGAATTGGGACTAGCTCTGTCCACGAGCAGTACTTC; CDR3 protein: CSARDMRIGTSSVHEQYF
clone size: few; V gene: TRBV20-1; CDR3 length: 14; J gene: TRBJ2-7; D gene: .; CDR3 DNA: TGCAGTGCTAATACCGGGACCGCCTCCTACGAGCAGTACTTC; CDR3 protein: CSANTGTASYEQYF
clone size: few; V gene: TRBV4-1; CDR3 length: 17; J gene: TRBJ2-5; D gene: TRBD2; CDR3 DNA: TGCGCCAGCAGCCAAGTCCCCGGGACTAGCTACCAAGAGACCCAGTACTTC; CDR3 protein: CASSQVPGTSYQETQYF
clone size: .; V gene: TRBV19; CDR3 length: 15; J gene: TRBJ2-2; D gene: .; CDR3 DNA: TGTGCCAGTAGTCAGGGGATTACTCGGACCGGGGAGCTGTTTTTT; CDR3 protein: CASSQGITRTGELFF
clone size: few; V gene: TRBV20-1; CDR3 length: 14; J gene: TRBJ2-1; D gene: TRBD2; CDR3 DNA: TGCAGTGCTGTCGGGGCTAGCGGGAGCCATGAGCAGTTCTTC; CDR3 protein: CSAVGASGSHEQFF
clone size: .; V gene: TRBV24-1; CDR3 length: 13; J gene: TRBJ2-2; D gene: TRBD1; CDR3 DNA: TGTGCCACCAGGGACAGGGTGCCCGGGGAGCTGTTTTTT; CDR3 protein: CATRDRVPGELFF
clone size: few; V gene: TRBV20-1; CDR3 length: 19; J gene: TRBJ2-4; D gene: TRBD2; CDR3 DNA: TGCAGTGCAGACGGAGCCCTAGCGGGAAAGGGGAAGGACAAAAACATTCAGTACTTC; CDR3 protein: CSADGALAGKGKDKNIQYF
clone size: many; V gene: TRBV6-1; CDR3 length: 12; J gene: TRBJ1-1; D gene: .; CDR3 DNA: TGTGCCAGCAGACCATACGAGGGAGAAGCTTTCTTT; CDR3 protein: CASRPYEGEAFF
clone size: few; V gene: TRBV6-1; CDR3 length: 14; J gene: TRBJ2-2; D gene: TRBD2; CDR3 DNA: TGTGCCACCCTGGATGAGCGGGATGTCGGGGAGCTGTTTTTT; CDR3 protein: CATLDERDVGELFF
clone size: many; V gene: TRBV15; CDR3 length: 15; J gene: TRBJ2-7; D gene: .; CDR3 DNA: TGTGCCACCAGCAGAATCCTGACGGAATACTACGAGCAGTACTTC; CDR3 protein: CATSRILTEYYEQYF
clone size: few; V gene: TRBV29-1; CDR3 length: 13; J gene: TRBJ2-5; D gene: TRBD1; CDR3 DNA: TGCAGCGTCCTATCGACAGGGCAAGAGACCCAGTACTTC; CDR3 protein: CSVLSTGQETQYF
clone size: many; V gene: TRBV5-1; CDR3 length: 15; J gene: TRBJ2-5; D gene: TRBD1; CDR3 DNA: TGCGCCAGCAGCCTTCGATGGGACAGGGATGAGACCCAGTACTTC; CDR3 protein: CASSLRWDRDETQYF
clone size: many; V gene: TRBV11-2; CDR3 length: 15; J gene: TRBJ1-4; D gene: TRBD1; CDR3 DNA: TGTGCCAGCAGTACCGGACAGGACTTTAATGAAAAACTGTTTTTT; CDR3 protein: CASSTGQDFNEKLFF
clone size: .; V gene: TRBV9; CDR3 length: 15; J gene: TRBJ2-7; D gene: TRBD2; CDR3 DNA: TGTGCCAGCAGCGTAGCGGGAGGGCCTAACGGCGAGCAGTACTTC; CDR3 protein: CASSVAGGPNGEQYF
clone size: .; V gene: TRBV5-1; CDR3 length: 18; J gene: TRBJ2-2; D gene: TRBD2; CDR3 DNA: TGCGCCAGCAGCTTGCGAGTACTAGCGGGAGGCCAGACCGGGGAGCTGTTTTTT; CDR3 protein: CASSLRVLAGGQTGELFF